Following are 4 T cell receptor beta chains from one sample sequenced in a study of blood T cell repertoires in COVID-19. The data were produced by immunoSEQ multiplex PCR, yet TCRdb's version contains in-frame clones alone and is incomplete. The profile shows some 240,000 clones, roughly nine tenths of them singletons. Sequencing used peripheral blood. The receptors come from a middle-aged woman who had recovered from COVID-19.

The chain couples TRBV3-1 (or the pseudogene TRBV3-2) to TRBJ2-1; TRBD2 matches at 9 bases. CDR3 length: 15 residues. Germline V lookup: CDR1 LGHDT, CDR2 YNNKEL (reference sequence). V shed 0 bases and J 7 bases; nucleotides not matched to a gene: 4. The DNA of the CDR3 is TGTGCCAGCAGCCAAGATGGGACTAGCAGTAATGAGCAGTTCTTC. Translation gives CASSQDGTSSNEQFF.

V usage is TRBV28 and J usage is TRBJ1-2, with 10 bases aligning to TRBD1. Per germline, CDR1 MDHEN and CDR2 SYDVKM. J was trimmed by 8 bases and V by 10 bases; bases with no gene match: 10. CDR3 length equals 13 residues. CDR3 bases: TGTGCCATCAGACAGGGGGCAGAAGGAGGCTACACCTTC. It yields the protein CAIRQGAEGGYTF.

The gene calls are TRBV5-1 and TRBJ2-2, with 11 nucleotides matching TRBD1. This CDR3 is built from 16 residues. In germline, CDR1 is SGHRS, CDR2 YFSETQ. After removal of 4 bases from V and 6 bases from J, the junction contained 8 bases not matched to a gene. CDR3 sequence reads: CASSILGQGVSGELFF. CDR3 DNA sequence: TGCGCCAGCAGCATTTTGGGACAGGGGGTCTCCGGGGAGCTGTTTTTT. Combining the CDR3 with reference TRBV5-1 and TRBJ2-2 gives the whole variable domain KAGVTQTPRYLIKTRGQQVTLSCSPISGHRSVSWYQQTPGQGLQFLFEYFSETQRNKGNFPGRFSGRQFSNSRSEMNVSTLELGDSALYLCASSILGQGVSGELFFGEGSRLTVL.

For the CDR3, the DNA is TGTGCCAGCAGCCCAAAGGTGGGGGACAGGGGGTTACGAGGGTACGTC. Amino acid sequence: CASSPKVGDRGLRGYV. V gene TRBV7-6 combines with J gene TRBJ2-7; TRBD1 matches at 11 bases. Germline V gene data show CDR1 as SGHVS and CDR2 as FNYEAQ. This CDR3 is built from 16 residues. Losses at the gene ends were 5 bases for V and 12 bases for J; bases not matched to a gene: 18.